A selection of T cell receptor beta chains follows, all from one sample in a study of blood T cell repertoires in COVID-19. TCRdb keeps only in-frame clones here, not all; method: immunoSEQ multiplex PCR. The sample has a few hundred thousand clones, 75% to 85% seen once. The sample was peripheral blood. All receptors come from a woman aged 40-49 years who had recovered from COVID-19. Each CDR3 is given with its conserved first and last residue. Each record gives: clone size, V gene, D gene, J gene, CDR3 protein, CDR3 DNA. D genes are given only for firm matches. Size values are once, few and many counts, or a class for expanded clones, and some rows have none.

clone_size: .; v_call: TRBV5-1; d_call: .; j_call: TRBJ2-2; cdr3_aa: CASQRTTGLTGELFF; cdr3_nt: TGCGCCAGCCAACGGACAACAGGGCTCACCGGGGAGCTGTTTTTT
clone_size: .; v_call: TRBV10-3; d_call: TRBD1; j_call: TRBJ2-2; cdr3_aa: CAISQGANTGELFF; cdr3_nt: TGTGCCATCAGCCAGGGGGCTAACACCGGGGAGCTGTTTTTT
clone_size: .; v_call: TRBV2; d_call: TRBD2; j_call: TRBJ2-3; cdr3_aa: CASRTLAGDPTDTQYF; cdr3_nt: TGTGCCAGTAGGACCCTAGCGGGGGACCCCACAGATACGCAGTATTTT
clone_size: .; v_call: TRBV28; d_call: TRBD1; j_call: TRBJ1-1; cdr3_aa: CASSLSPSGQVSFF; cdr3_nt: TGTGCCAGCAGTTTATCCCCTTCCGGACAGGTTTCTTTCTTT
clone_size: .; v_call: TRBV4-3; d_call: TRBD1; j_call: TRBJ1-5; cdr3_aa: CASSQEQGQPNQPQHF; cdr3_nt: TGCGCCAGCAGCCAAGAACAGGGGCAACCGAATCAGCCCCAGCATTTT
clone_size: .; v_call: TRBV7-2; d_call: .; j_call: TRBJ1-5; cdr3_aa: CASSSTGDPNQPQHF; cdr3_nt: TGTGCCAGCAGCTCAACAGGCGACCCGAATCAGCCCCAGCATTTT
clone_size: .; v_call: TRBV15; d_call: .; j_call: TRBJ1-4; cdr3_aa: CATSRDLWGQLFF; cdr3_nt: TGTGCCACCAGCAGAGATCTTTGGGGCCAACTGTTTTTT
clone_size: .; v_call: TRBV18; d_call: TRBD1; j_call: TRBJ2-5; cdr3_aa: CASSPGTDQETQYF; cdr3_nt: TGTGCCAGCTCACCTGGGACAGACCAAGAGACCCAGTACTTC
clone_size: .; v_call: TRBV3-1/TRBV3-2; d_call: TRBD1; j_call: TRBJ1-6; cdr3_aa: CASRGQGLNSPLHF; cdr3_nt: TGTGCCAGCAGGGGACAGGGACTCAATTCACCCCTCCACTTT
clone_size: .; v_call: TRBV12-3/TRBV12-4; d_call: .; j_call: TRBJ1-3; cdr3_aa: CASLAGNTIYF; cdr3_nt: TGTGCCAGCCTAGCTGGAAACACCATATATTTT
clone_size: .; v_call: TRBV7-8; d_call: TRBD1; j_call: TRBJ1-4; cdr3_aa: CASSLLETGEKLFF; cdr3_nt: TGTGCCAGCAGCTTATTGGAGACAGGGGAAAAACTGTTTTTT
clone_size: few; v_call: TRBV11-2; d_call: .; j_call: TRBJ2-7; cdr3_aa: CASSHGYYEQYF; cdr3_nt: TGTGCCAGCAGCCACGGGTACTACGAGCAGTACTTC
clone_size: .; v_call: TRBV27; d_call: TRBD2; j_call: TRBJ2-3; cdr3_aa: CASSTLIAGGPRDTQYF; cdr3_nt: TGTGCCAGCAGTACCCTAATAGCGGGGGGGCCGAGGGATACGCAGTATTTT
clone_size: .; v_call: TRBV9; d_call: TRBD1; j_call: TRBJ2-3; cdr3_aa: CASSVGWDSYTDTQYF; cdr3_nt: TGTGCCAGCAGCGTAGGATGGGACAGTTACACAGATACGCAGTATTTT
clone_size: .; v_call: TRBV4-1; d_call: .; j_call: TRBJ2-1; cdr3_aa: CASSQERLDSYNEQFF; cdr3_nt: TGCGCCAGCAGCCAAGAAAGGCTAGACTCCTACAATGAGCAGTTCTTC
clone_size: .; v_call: TRBV5-1; d_call: TRBD1; j_call: TRBJ1-4; cdr3_aa: CASSLSGTGGEKLFF; cdr3_nt: TGCGCCAGCAGCTTGAGTGGGACAGGGGGTGAAAAACTGTTTTTT
clone_size: .; v_call: TRBV6-5; d_call: TRBD1; j_call: TRBJ1-1; cdr3_aa: CASKKTGVAEAFF; cdr3_nt: TGTGCCAGCAAAAAAACAGGGGTGGCTGAAGCTTTCTTT
clone_size: .; v_call: TRBV6-4; d_call: .; j_call: TRBJ1-2; cdr3_aa: CASSPGANYGYTF; cdr3_nt: TGTGCCAGCAGTCCAGGGGCCAACTATGGCTACACCTTC
clone_size: .; v_call: TRBV3-1/TRBV3-2; d_call: .; j_call: TRBJ1-2; cdr3_aa: CASSQVWASSNYGYTF; cdr3_nt: TGTGCCAGCAGCCAAGTTTGGGCCTCGTCAAACTATGGCTACACCTTC
clone_size: .; v_call: TRBV14; d_call: TRBD1; j_call: TRBJ2-7; cdr3_aa: CASSQGSGGNEQYF; cdr3_nt: TGTGCCAGCAGCCAAGGGTCAGGGGGAAACGAGCAGTACTTC
clone_size: once; v_call: TRBV11-3; d_call: TRBD1; j_call: TRBJ2-3; cdr3_aa: CASRKGTGGTDTQYF; cdr3_nt: TGTGCCAGCAGAAAGGGGACAGGGGGAACAGATACGCAGTATTTT
clone_size: once; v_call: TRBV6-1; d_call: TRBD1; j_call: TRBJ1-2; cdr3_aa: CASSEPGTGFGGYTF; cdr3_nt: TGTGCCAGCAGTGAACCCGGGACAGGGTTCGGCGGCTACACCTTC
clone_size: .; v_call: TRBV19; d_call: TRBD2; j_call: TRBJ2-3; cdr3_aa: CASSALADTDTQYF; cdr3_nt: TGTGCCAGTAGTGCACTAGCGGACACAGATACGCAGTATTTT
clone_size: once; v_call: TRBV7-3; d_call: .; j_call: TRBJ2-5; cdr3_aa: CASSAGGYQETQYF; cdr3_nt: TGTGCCAGCAGCGCCGGGGGTTACCAAGAGACCCAGTACTTC
clone_size: once; v_call: TRBV9; d_call: TRBD1; j_call: TRBJ1-2; cdr3_aa: CASSVSIEGARGYTF; cdr3_nt: TGTGCCAGCAGCGTATCAATCGAGGGGGCTCGGGGCTACACCTTC
clone_size: few; v_call: TRBV10-3; d_call: .; j_call: TRBJ2-1; cdr3_aa: CAISDDRTYEQFF; cdr3_nt: TGTGCCATCAGCGATGACAGGACCTATGAGCAGTTCTTC
clone_size: .; v_call: TRBV2; d_call: TRBD1; j_call: TRBJ1-1; cdr3_aa: CAILQGNMNTEAFF; cdr3_nt: TGTGCCATTCTACAGGGGAATATGAACACTGAAGCTTTCTTT
clone_size: once; v_call: TRBV28; d_call: .; j_call: TRBJ1-4; cdr3_aa: CASSFSGAANEKLFF; cdr3_nt: TGTGCCAGCAGTTTTTCGGGTGCGGCTAATGAAAAACTGTTTTTT
clone_size: .; v_call: TRBV12-3/TRBV12-4; d_call: .; j_call: TRBJ1-2; cdr3_aa: CASIRQLDGYTF; cdr3_nt: TGTGCCAGCATCCGACAGCTCGATGGCTACACCTTC
clone_size: .; v_call: TRBV7-2; d_call: TRBD2; j_call: TRBJ2-5; cdr3_aa: CASSLSSGGEWNQYF; cdr3_nt: TGTGCCAGCAGCTTATCGAGCGGGGGAGAGTGGAACCAGTACTTC
clone_size: once; v_call: TRBV12-5; d_call: .; j_call: TRBJ2-1; cdr3_aa: CASGPSDPRGEQFF; cdr3_nt: TGTGCTAGTGGCCCATCCGACCCGCGCGGTGAGCAGTTCTTC
clone_size: .; v_call: TRBV3-1/TRBV3-2; d_call: .; j_call: TRBJ1-5; cdr3_aa: CASSFRGNQPQHF; cdr3_nt: TGTGCCAGCAGTTTTCGGGGGAATCAGCCCCAGCATTTT
clone_size: few; v_call: TRBV2; d_call: TRBD1; j_call: TRBJ1-4; cdr3_aa: CASSSRRPGQNRDEKLFF; cdr3_nt: TGTGCCAGCAGTTCTCGTCGCCCGGGACAGAACCGAGATGAAAAACTGTTTTTT
clone_size: .; v_call: TRBV5-4; d_call: .; j_call: TRBJ1-2; cdr3_aa: CASRRAGANYGYTF; cdr3_nt: TGTGCCAGCAGGCGGGCCGGAGCTAACTATGGCTACACCTTC
clone_size: .; v_call: TRBV6-2/TRBV6-3; d_call: TRBD2; j_call: TRBJ2-3; cdr3_aa: CASSPWGSGGADTQYF; cdr3_nt: TGTGCCAGCAGTCCCTGGGGTAGCGGGGGGGCAGATACGCAGTATTTT
clone_size: once; v_call: TRBV9; d_call: TRBD2; j_call: TRBJ2-5; cdr3_aa: CASSVAVSGGLQETQYF; cdr3_nt: TGTGCCAGCAGCGTAGCCGTAAGCGGGGGCCTACAAGAGACCCAGTACTTC
clone_size: .; v_call: TRBV28; d_call: .; j_call: TRBJ2-1; cdr3_aa: CASTRRGGAVNEQFF; cdr3_nt: TGTGCCAGCACCCGAAGGGGGGGCGCGGTAAATGAGCAGTTCTTC
clone_size: few; v_call: TRBV13; d_call: TRBD1; j_call: TRBJ2-3; cdr3_aa: CASSLRTGGYSDTQYF; cdr3_nt: TGTGCCAGCAGCCTCCGGACAGGGGGCTATTCAGATACGCAGTATTTT
clone_size: .; v_call: TRBV7-2; d_call: .; j_call: TRBJ2-3; cdr3_aa: CASSLLPRERDTQYF; cdr3_nt: TGTGCCAGCAGCTTACTTCCCAGGGAAAGAGATACGCAGTATTTT
clone_size: once; v_call: TRBV30; d_call: .; j_call: TRBJ2-1; cdr3_aa: CAWSLPGPGGGYNEQFF; cdr3_nt: TGTGCCTGGAGTCTTCCGGGGCCCGGAGGAGGGTACAATGAGCAGTTCTTC
clone_size: .; v_call: TRBV2; d_call: .; j_call: TRBJ2-1; cdr3_aa: CASRRTLLAHEQFF; cdr3_nt: TGTGCCAGCAGGCGAACCCTACTAGCACATGAGCAGTTCTTC
clone_size: .; v_call: TRBV9; d_call: TRBD2; j_call: TRBJ2-6; cdr3_aa: CASSGTGGSSGANVLTF; cdr3_nt: TGTGCCAGCAGCGGGACCGGGGGGTCCTCTGGGGCCAACGTCCTGACTTTC
clone_size: .; v_call: TRBV28; d_call: TRBD1; j_call: TRBJ1-4; cdr3_aa: CASSGQGIGEKLFF; cdr3_nt: TGTGCCAGTTCTGGACAGGGGATAGGCGAAAAACTGTTTTTT
clone_size: .; v_call: TRBV5-1; d_call: TRBD1; j_call: TRBJ2-6; cdr3_aa: CASSLGTDGANVLTF; cdr3_nt: TGCGCCAGCAGCCTTGGGACAGATGGGGCCAACGTCCTGACTTTC
clone_size: once; v_call: TRBV19; d_call: .; j_call: TRBJ1-6; cdr3_aa: CASDSGGVSSYNSPLHF; cdr3_nt: TGTGCCAGTGACTCGGGAGGGGTAAGCTCCTATAATTCACCCCTCCACTTT
clone_size: .; v_call: TRBV4-2; d_call: .; j_call: TRBJ1-5; cdr3_aa: CASSQEGRVSQPQHF; cdr3_nt: TGTGCCAGCAGCCAAGAGGGCAGGGTCTCTCAGCCCCAGCATTTT
clone_size: .; v_call: TRBV6-5; d_call: .; j_call: TRBJ1-5; cdr3_aa: CASRARTQNQPQHF; cdr3_nt: TGTGCCAGCAGGGCCCGGACACAGAATCAGCCCCAGCATTTT
clone_size: .; v_call: TRBV30; d_call: .; j_call: TRBJ2-7; cdr3_aa: CAWRSALYEQYF; cdr3_nt: TGTGCCTGGAGAAGCGCCCTTTACGAGCAGTACTTC
clone_size: once; v_call: TRBV28; d_call: .; j_call: TRBJ1-2; cdr3_aa: CASSLDLYGYTF; cdr3_nt: TGTGCCAGCAGTCTAGATCTATATGGCTACACCTTC
clone_size: .; v_call: TRBV24-1; d_call: TRBD2; j_call: TRBJ2-1; cdr3_aa: CATSDSSGGPYNEQFF; cdr3_nt: TGTGCCACCAGTGATTCTAGCGGGGGGCCGTACAATGAGCAGTTCTTC
clone_size: .; v_call: TRBV4-3; d_call: .; j_call: TRBJ2-3; cdr3_aa: CASSRFYRDYPSTDTQYF; cdr3_nt: TGCGCCAGCAGCCGCTTCTATCGAGACTACCCTAGCACAGATACGCAGTATTTT
clone_size: .; v_call: TRBV11-2; d_call: .; j_call: TRBJ2-7; cdr3_aa: CASSLAFREDDEQYF; cdr3_nt: TGTGCCAGCAGCTTAGCATTCAGGGAAGACGACGAGCAGTACTTC
clone_size: .; v_call: TRBV11-2; d_call: .; j_call: TRBJ2-1; cdr3_aa: CASSFGRSSYNEQFF; cdr3_nt: TGTGCCAGCAGCTTCGGTCGTAGCTCCTACAATGAGCAGTTCTTC